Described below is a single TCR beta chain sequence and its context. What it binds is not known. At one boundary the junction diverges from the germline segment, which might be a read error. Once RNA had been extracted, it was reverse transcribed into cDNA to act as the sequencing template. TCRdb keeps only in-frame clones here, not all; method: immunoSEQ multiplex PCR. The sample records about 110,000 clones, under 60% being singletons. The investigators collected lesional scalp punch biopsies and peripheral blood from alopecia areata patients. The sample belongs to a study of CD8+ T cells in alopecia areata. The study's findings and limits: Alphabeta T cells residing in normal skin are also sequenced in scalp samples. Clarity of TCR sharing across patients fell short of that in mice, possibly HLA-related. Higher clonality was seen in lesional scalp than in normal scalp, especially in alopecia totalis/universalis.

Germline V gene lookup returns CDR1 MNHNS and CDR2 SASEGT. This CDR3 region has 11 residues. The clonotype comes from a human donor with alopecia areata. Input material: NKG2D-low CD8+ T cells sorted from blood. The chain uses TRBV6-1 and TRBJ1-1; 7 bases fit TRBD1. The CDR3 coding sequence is TGTGCCAGCAGTGGGTTTAGGACAGGCGATTTT. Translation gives CASSGFRTGDF.